This passage covers 4 T cell receptor beta chains from one sample sequenced in a study of T cells in Graves' hyperthyroidism and ophthalmopathy. Amplification of TCR beta CDR3 regions used RNA as the template. HTBI primers were the set used in a first-round RT-PCR of the TCR CDR3. TCRdb called the multiplex PCR reads again in MiXCR, with one record for every CDR3 protein. The table has 700,000 to 950,000 distinct CDR3 sequences, under 45% seen once. Sequences were obtained from blood. Receptors were obtained from a woman between 40 and 55 years old with Graves' hyperthyroidism.

The CDR3 here is CSSTAYSGNTIYF. Written as DNA, the CDR3 is TGCAGCTCCACAGCGTACTCTGGAAACACCATATATTTT. The chain employs TRBV29-1 and TRBJ1-3, with unresolved D. This CDR3 comprises 13 residues. Germline V gene data show CDR1 as SQVTM and CDR2 as ANQGSEA. Trimming took 8 bases from V and 0 from J, leaving 11 bases between them.

V and J are TRBV4-3 and TRBJ2-2; 9 bases are shared with TRBD1. Germline CDR1 is LGHNA and CDR2 is YSLEER. The CDR3 is 17 residues long. The junction had 9 bases not matched to a gene; V was cut back by 2 bases and J by 5 bases. The CDR3 nucleotides are TGCGCCAGCAGCCAAATGCCGGGACAGGGTATTACCGGGGAGCTGTTTTTT. Residues: CASSQMPGQGITGELFF.

This clonotype was counted at least ten times. The CDR3 reads CASSRLGQLQETQYF. For the CDR3, the DNA is TGTGCCAGCAGCCGGCTAGGACAGCTCCAAGAGACCCAGTACTTC. This sequence joins TRBV7-2 and TRBJ2-5, with D maybe TRBD1 (6 bases). Trimming pared 5 bases from V and 1 base from J, leaving 14 bases between. Germline V gives CDR1 SGHTA, CDR2 FQGNSA. This CDR3 comprises 15 residues.

A few counts support this clonotype. This chain links TRBV12-3 or TRBV12-4 with TRBJ1-6; D is uncertain. V was pared by 1 base and J by 2 bases, with 12 bases between. The CDR3 length is 17 residues. For the CDR3, the DNA is TGTGCCAGCAGTTTAGGACTCTCCCATGCCTATAATTCACCCCTCCACTTT. Translation gives CASSLGLSHAYNSPLHF.